These T cell receptor beta chains were read from a single sample in a study of cytomegalovirus exposure and HLA in healthy donors. TCRdb's table, derived via immunoSEQ multiplex PCR, lists solely in-frame clones and lacks some. The sample shows 100,000 to 150,000 clones, about 70% of them seen only once. Sequencing was performed on PBMCs. Receptor source: a woman between 55 and 75 years old in good health and CMV-seropositive. The CDR3 runs from the conserved cysteine through the conserved F or W. The D gene is left open where the match is weak. Clone size is stated in some rows and not others, as once, few, many or a class when expanded.

v_gene	j_gene	abundance	d_gene	CDR3aa	CDR3nt
TRBV27	TRBJ2-7	-	-	CASSFGGSGSYEQYF	TGTGCCAGCAGTTTTGGGGGGAGTGGTTCCTACGAGCAGTACTTC
TRBV6-1	TRBJ1-2	-	TRBD1	CASSELGQSANYGYTF	TGTGCCAGCAGTGAACTGGGACAGAGTGCTAACTATGGCTACACCTTC
TRBV6-1	TRBJ2-3	-	TRBD1	CASSAWDRGLGTQYF	TGTGCCAGCAGTGCTTGGGACAGGGGGCTGGGTACGCAGTATTTT
TRBV5-1	TRBJ2-7	-	-	CASSLGGTYEQYF	TGCGCCAGCAGCTTGGGAGGGACCTACGAGCAGTACTTC
TRBV4-1	TRBJ1-6	once	-	CASSQGSGSTGPPLHF	TGCGCCAGCAGCCAAGGGTCCGGCAGTACTGGGCCACCCCTCCACTTT
TRBV7-9	TRBJ1-2	-	TRBD1	CSSSPGQYYGYTF	TGTTCCAGCAGCCCGGGACAGTACTATGGCTACACCTTC
TRBV11-2	TRBJ1-1	-	-	CASSLGGVNTEAFF	TGTGCCAGCAGCTTAGGGGGGGTGAACACTGAAGCTTTCTTT
TRBV7-9	TRBJ1-2	-	-	CSSSETGLGYTF	TGTTCCAGCAGCGAAACAGGGTTAGGCTACACCTTC
TRBV25-1	TRBJ2-5	-	-	CASSTLYSTGRETQYF	TGTGCCAGCAGTACCCTCTACAGTACGGGGAGAGAGACCCAGTACTTC
TRBV27	TRBJ2-5	-	-	CASSLEDSSRIQETQYF	TGTGCCAGCAGCCTCGAGGACAGTAGTAGAATCCAAGAGACCCAGTACTTC
TRBV18	TRBJ1-3	-	TRBD1	CASSRPAGTGAGNTIYF	TGTGCCAGCTCACGACCCGCCGGGACAGGGGCTGGAAACACCATATATTTT
TRBV5-5	TRBJ1-4	-	-	CASSRQPTTNEKLFF	TGTGCCAGCAGTAGACAGCCTACAACTAATGAAAAACTGTTTTTT
TRBV9	TRBJ2-1	-	-	CASSVGGGPWNEQFF	TGTGCCAGCAGCGTAGGGGGGGGGCCTTGGAATGAGCAGTTCTTC